The sequence of this TCR beta chain was determined in a study of blood T cell repertoires in COVID-19 (dated by TCRdb to 2020 to 2022). For the study in its entirety: The collaborator samples originated in the United States, Italy and Spain and spanned the acute and convalescent phases of COVID-19. The material from the prospective study consisted of cDNA or gDNA derived from T cells, B-cell-depleted T cells, or PBMCs. The dataset comprised deeply sampled blood TCRbeta repertoires from subjects exposed to, actively infected with, or recovered from COVID-19. The repertoires were released in a freely available public database meant as a resource for research on the immune response to SARS-CoV-2. Samples were obtained from the ongoing ImmuneRACE study (first 160 participants) and from 1,200 or so subjects provided by 6 global collaborators. The sample metadata nearly always contained a de-identified subject ID, COVID-19 status, age in years and sex. Where HLA class I and class II types were available, the types were taken from metadata supplied by the sample provider, not from assay-based typing. The paper's findings and limits, for the study overall: How much clinical and demographic metadata was included differed by source and by participant, and the metadata was provided uncurated.

One collaborating source in Seattle enrolled patients while the patients were actively infected and followed the patients over time throughout the course of disease. Whole blood was collected in K2EDTA tubes by collaborating institutions according to the institutions' own protocols. For TCRbeta analysis, collaborators shipped samples as frozen whole blood, isolated PBMCs, or DNA extracted from either of those sample types. The CDR1 and CDR2 encoded by the germline V gene are SGHTA and FQGNSA. V loses 3 bases at its end and J loses 5 bases; junction bases beyond the gene matches: 4. The cysteine opens and the phenylalanine closes a CDR3 of 15 amino acids. CDR3 DNA only is kept here, 45 bases in frame from base 1. TCRbeta CDR3 regions were amplified from genomic DNA by means of the immunoSEQ Assay, a bias-controlled multiplex PCR. In the authors' own workflow: The number of nucleated cells in each sample was estimated from the amplification of reference gene primers within the assay. To quantify the absolute abundance of each unique TCRbeta CDR3 rearrangement, sequence reads were collapsed and filtered. For each sample, productive Simpson clonality was calculated as the square root of Simpson's diversity index across productive rearrangements. TCRdb's version of the immuneACCESS table is confined to in-frame rearrangements and falls short of the full clone set. An unresolved V gene accounts for under half of the shortfall where checked; the remainder is of unknown origin. That table supplies the V and J calls and clone size; D and trimming were determined from the DNA. This sample gives hundreds of thousands of clones in total; roughly 90% of them show up just once. The top ten constitute approximately 7.3% of the sample.

Notes on this clone: The target of this receptor is not known. One base away there is no much larger clone; base qualities are not given. Other nucleotide sequences in the sample specify the same CDR3.

The clonotype comes from a woman in her 70s with COVID-19, enrolled during active disease. The sequence links TRBV7-2 to TRBJ2-3, and 11 junctional nucleotides match TRBD2. The sample taken for sequencing was peripheral blood. The nucleotide sequence is given as TGTGCCAGCAGCTTTAGCGGGGGGGCCGGAGATACGCAGTATTTT. The encoded protein is CASSFSGGAGDTQYF.